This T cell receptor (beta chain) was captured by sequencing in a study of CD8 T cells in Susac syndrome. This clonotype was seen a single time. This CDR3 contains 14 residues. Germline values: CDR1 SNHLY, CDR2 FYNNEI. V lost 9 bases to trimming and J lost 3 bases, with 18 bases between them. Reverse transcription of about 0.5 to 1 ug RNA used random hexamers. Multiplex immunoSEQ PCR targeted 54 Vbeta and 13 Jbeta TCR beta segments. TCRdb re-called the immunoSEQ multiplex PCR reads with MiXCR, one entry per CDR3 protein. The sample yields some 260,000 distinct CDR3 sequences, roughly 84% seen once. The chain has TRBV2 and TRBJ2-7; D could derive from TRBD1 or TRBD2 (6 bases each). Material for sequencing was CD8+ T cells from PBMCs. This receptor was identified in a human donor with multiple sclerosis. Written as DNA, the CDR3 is TGTGCCAGTGGCCGAGGGGGTAGCGGCTACGAGCAGTACTTC. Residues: CASGRGGSGYEQYF.